This TCR beta chain was documented in a study of shared clonotypes between healthy human individuals. The CDR3 consists of 13 residues. V lost 0 bases to trimming and J lost 6 bases, with 6 bases between them. Germline V gene lookup returns CDR1 SGHRS and CDR2 YFSETQ. Points on this clone: The same CDR3 also results from other DNA sequences found in this sample.

Clones were sequenced by immunoSEQ multiplex PCR, and TCRdb holds only the in-frame ones, with some missing. The repertoire has a few million clones, around 92% of them found once; the top ten carry 0.37%. This chain joins TRBV5-1 and TRBJ2-2; D possibly corresponds to TRBD2 (5 bases). This TCR came from a man aged 18 to 35 in good health. Some clones in this sample may be carry-over from other donors' samples. Source material: naive CD4+ T cells from PBMCs. Subset in this sample: CD45RA+ positively selected. The CDR3 protein is CASSLVGAGELFF. The CDR3 coding sequence is TGCGCCAGCAGCTTGGTCGGGGCCGGGGAGCTGTTTTTT.